These T cell receptor beta chains were read from a single sample in a study of CD8 T cells in ankylosing spondylitis. In TCRdb, the 5' RACE reads were re-called with MiXCR into one record per CDR3 protein. The table records 100,000 to 150,000 distinct CDR3 sequences, approximately 17% of them present only once. The specimen sequenced was blood, either unsorted or a sorted T cell fraction (not recorded which). These receptor sequences come from a male donor with ankylosing spondylitis. CDR3s include the opening cysteine and the closing phenylalanine or tryptophan. A D gene is named only where the DNA matches it firmly.

- TRBJ1-2 TRBV7-3 CASSLQGADGYTF
- TRBJ1-1 TRBV19 CASTPTGGDTEAFF
- TRBJ2-5 TRBV4-3 CASSQDLRVQETQYF
- TRBJ2-1 TRBV19 CASSIVWTHNEQFF
- TRBJ1-5 TRBV14 CASSQDYDQPQHF
- TRBJ2-3 TRBV6-2/TRBV6-3 CASNLGGPADTQYF
TRBD1 TRBJ1-1 TRBV27 CASSLRQGSRTEAFF
- TRBJ1-1 TRBV7-9 CASSLVVQYEAFF
- TRBJ1-5 TRBV12-3/TRBV12-4 CASSLILEEPQHF
- TRBJ2-7 TRBV3-1 CASSHRSGRKDEQYF
- TRBJ2-7 TRBV20-1 CSASRGYEQYF
TRBD2 TRBJ2-2 TRBV6-4 CATQSGRNTGELFF
- TRBJ1-5 TRBV6-2/TRBV6-3 CASSYSTGGTAVSKQPQHF
TRBD2 TRBJ2-1 TRBV6-2/TRBV6-3 CASSSRTSGRDYNEQFF
- TRBJ2-3 TRBV5-6 CASSGQEAGKFTDTQYF